This is a list of T cell receptor beta chains from one sample in a study of Ad26.COV2.S vaccination and SARS-CoV-2 variants. Some clones are missing from TCRdb's copy, which holds only in-frame ones; the method was immunoSEQ multiplex PCR. In the table there are about 680,000 clones, approximately 88% of which are singletons. The material was peripheral blood, obtained in a trial of Ad26.COV2.S vaccine versus placebo. The source is a person aged 18-60 years who received the Ad26.COV2.S COVID-19 vaccine or a placebo. The CDR3 runs from the conserved cysteine through the conserved F or W. The D gene is left open where the match is weak.

V	D	J	CDR3	DNA
TRBV5-4	TRBD2	TRBJ2-5	CASSPGTSAKETQYF	TGTGCCAGCAGCCCCGGGACTAGCGCCAAAGAGACCCAGTACTTC
TRBV19	-	TRBJ2-2	CASQGYPANTGELFF	TGTGCCAGTCAGGGTTACCCAGCGAACACCGGGGAGCTGTTTTTT
TRBV5-1	TRBD2	TRBJ2-7	CASSLVPGLGEQYF	TGCGCCAGCAGCTTGGTTCCGGGACTAGGCGAGCAGTACTTC
TRBV6-5	TRBD1	TRBJ2-1	CASPGQGENEQFF	TGTGCCAGCCCTGGACAGGGGGAGAATGAGCAGTTCTTC
TRBV20-1	TRBD2	TRBJ2-1	CSASGSTEQFF	TGCAGTGCGAGCGGGAGTACTGAGCAGTTCTTC
TRBV19	-	TRBJ2-5	CASSEGRPWETQYF	TGTGCCAGTAGTGAAGGACGGCCTTGGGAGACCCAGTACTTC
TRBV6-4	-	TRBJ2-7	CASSWKNEQYF	TGTGCCAGCAGTTGGAAAAACGAGCAGTACTTC
TRBV27	-	TRBJ2-3	CASKAVPTDTQYF	TGTGCCAGCAAGGCGGTACCCACAGATACGCAGTATTTT
TRBV4-2	-	TRBJ2-3	CASSQERRSTDTQYF	TGTGCCAGCAGCCAAGAAAGACGGAGCACAGATACGCAGTATTTT
TRBV18	-	TRBJ1-2	CASSPSGPYGYTF	TGTGCCAGCTCACCATCAGGGCCGTATGGCTACACCTTC
TRBV4-3	TRBD1	TRBJ1-2	CASSQEQGQSNYYGYTF	TGCGCCAGCAGCCAAGAACAGGGACAGTCGAATTACTATGGCTACACCTTC
TRBV7-9	-	TRBJ1-1	CASNSVNTEAFF	TGTGCCAGCAACTCTGTTAACACTGAAGCTTTCTTT
TRBV10-3	-	TRBJ2-1	CAISRPGPPYNEQFF	TGTGCCATCAGCCGGCCAGGACCCCCCTACAATGAGCAGTTCTTC